The rows below give T cell receptor beta chains drawn from one sample of a study of long-term antiretroviral therapy in people with HIV. Profiling relied on immunoSEQ multiplex PCR, and the TCRdb table lists in-frame clones only, not all of them. The sample has 31,000 or so clones, approximately 96% seen once. The sequencing here drew on unsorted PBMCs, taken approximately 6.5 years after starting antiretroviral therapy. Every receptor here comes from a young man with HIV. CDR3s include the opening cysteine and the closing phenylalanine or tryptophan. A D gene is named only where the DNA matches it firmly. Size is omitted from some rows. Given values are once, few, many or a class for expanded clones.

TRBJ2-2 | NA | NA | TRBV27 | CASSLVRANTGELFF | TGTGCCAGCAGTTTAGTCAGGGCGAACACCGGGGAGCTGTTTTTT
TRBJ2-7 | NA | NA | TRBV27 | CASREHGVYEQYF | TGTGCCAGCAGAGAACACGGGGTCTACGAGCAGTACTTC
TRBJ1-1 | TRBD1 | NA | TRBV7-6 | CASSQGLRDSEAFF | TGTGCCAGCAGCCAGGGGCTTCGGGACAGCGAAGCTTTCTTT
TRBJ1-6 | NA | NA | TRBV5-4 | CASSGGRANSPLHF | TGTGCCAGCAGCGGGGGGAGGGCCAATTCACCCCTCCACTTT
TRBJ2-2 | NA | NA | TRBV11-2 | CASSYRSSRTGELFF | TGTGCCAGCAGCTACAGGTCCTCAAGGACCGGGGAGCTGTTTTTT
TRBJ1-6 | NA | NA | TRBV2 | CASSWGINNNSPLHF | TGTGCCAGCAGTTGGGGAATTAACAATAATTCACCCCTCCACTTT
TRBJ2-7 | NA | once | TRBV21-1 | CASSRTRDRGQLENEQYF | TGTGCCAGCAGCAGGACCCGGGACAGGGGCCAATTGGAGAACGAGCAGTACTTC
TRBJ2-7 | NA | NA | TRBV7-2 | CASSFSGSRYEQYF | TGTGCCAGCAGCTTCTCCGGGAGTCGCTACGAGCAGTACTTC
TRBJ1-1 | NA | NA | TRBV21-1 | CASSTYGTGTCRTEAFF | TGTGCCAGCAGCACATACGGGACCGGGACGTGTAGGACTGAAGCTTTCTTT
TRBJ1-2 | NA | NA | TRBV20-1 | CSASRGNGYTF | TGCAGTGCTAGCCGGGGGAATGGCTACACCTTC
TRBJ2-2 | NA | NA | TRBV7-8 | CASSLVRLSGELFF | TGTGCCAGCAGCTTAGTCAGGTTGTCCGGGGAGCTGTTTTTT
TRBJ1-6 | TRBD1 | once | TRBV6-5 | CASSHRGSPLHF | TGTGCCAGCAGCCACAGGGGATCACCCCTCCACTTT
TRBJ1-6 | NA | NA | TRBV6-6 | CASSYSWGDSPLHF | TGTGCCAGCAGTTACAGCTGGGGGGATTCACCCCTCCACTTT
TRBJ1-6 | NA | NA | TRBV10-3 | CARGGAPYNSPLHF | TGTGCCAGGGGGGGGGCCCCTTATAATTCACCCCTCCACTTT
TRBJ2-2 | NA | NA | TRBV19 | CASSMRGALTGELFF | TGTGCCAGTAGTATGAGGGGGGCCCTCACCGGGGAGCTGTTTTTT
TRBJ2-4 | NA | NA | TRBV7-2 | CASGEVENIQYF | TGTGCCAGCGGGGAAGTTGAAAACATTCAGTACTTC
TRBJ2-7 | TRBD1 | once | TRBV6-5 | CASRKQGAGYEQYF | TGTGCCAGCAGAAAACAGGGGGCGGGCTACGAGCAGTACTTC
TRBJ2-1 | NA | NA | TRBV7-3 | CASSLARDSEQFF | TGTGCCAGCAGCCTAGCCCGGGACTCCGAGCAGTTCTTC
TRBJ1-1 | NA | NA | TRBV10-1 | CASSDPEEDGTEAFF | TGCGCCAGCAGTGACCCAGAGGAGGACGGAACTGAAGCTTTCTTT
TRBJ2-3 | TRBD2 | once | TRBV7-9 | CASSVAGETDTQYF | TGTGCCAGCTCCGTGGCGGGGGAGACAGATACGCAGTATTTT
TRBJ2-2 | TRBD2 | NA | TRBV19 | CASRLSGTNTGELFF | TGTGCCAGTAGACTTAGCGGGACGAACACCGGGGAGCTGTTTTTT
TRBJ1-1 | NA | NA | TRBV5-3 | CARSFESAFF | TGTGCCAGAAGCTTTGAATCAGCTTTCTTT
TRBJ1-4 | NA | NA | TRBV9 | CASSVGGGSNEKLFF | TGTGCCAGCAGCGTAGGGGGAGGATCCAATGAAAAACTGTTTTTT
TRBJ2-3 | NA | NA | TRBV7-2 | CASSLEGGRGTQYF | TGTGCCAGCAGCTTAGAGGGGGGGAGGGGAACGCAGTATTTT
TRBJ1-1 | NA | once | TRBV13 | CASSQGQLTEAFF | TGTGCCAGCAGCCAAGGACAGCTCACTGAAGCTTTCTTT
TRBJ1-1 | NA | NA | TRBV6-6 | CASNGGPNTEAFF | TGTGCCAGCAATGGGGGTCCGAACACTGAAGCTTTCTTT
TRBJ1-5 | NA | few | TRBV4-2 | CASSQGSSNQPQHF | TGTGCCAGCAGCCAAGGCAGCTCCAATCAGCCCCAGCATTTT
TRBJ2-5 | TRBD2 | NA | TRBV7-8 | CASTLSGSNSETQYF | TGTGCCAGCACCCTTAGCGGGAGTAACTCAGAGACCCAGTACTTC
TRBJ1-5 | TRBD1 | NA | TRBV5-1 | CASSSGTGSNQPQHF | TGCGCCAGCAGCAGCGGGACAGGATCCAATCAGCCCCAGCATTTT
TRBJ2-7 | NA | NA | TRBV29-1 | CSVEGRETNPYEQYF | TGCAGCGTTGAGGGCCGGGAGACAAATCCCTACGAGCAGTACTTC
TRBJ2-1 | TRBD1 | NA | TRBV27 | CASSARQDRVNEQFF | TGTGCCAGCAGCGCCCGACAGGACAGGGTCAATGAGCAGTTCTTC
TRBJ1-1 | NA | NA | TRBV4-2 | CASSQGGTPEAFF | TGTGCCAGCAGCCAAGGTGGGACACCGGAAGCTTTCTTT
TRBJ2-7 | TRBD1 | NA | TRBV11-1 | CASSLDSQGGPLSYEQYF | TGTGCCAGCAGCTTAGACAGCCAAGGGGGCCCCCTCTCCTACGAGCAGTACTTC
TRBJ1-6 | NA | NA | TRBV18 | CASSPERENSPLHF | TGTGCCAGCTCACCGGAAAGGGAGAATTCACCCCTCCACTTT
TRBJ2-7 | NA | NA | TRBV5-4 | CASSWTAAHEQYF | TGTGCCAGCAGCTGGACTGCTGCCCACGAGCAGTACTTC
TRBJ1-4 | NA | NA | TRBV9 | CASSVEGAGEKLFF | TGTGCCAGCAGCGTAGAAGGGGCTGGTGAAAAACTGTTTTTT
TRBJ2-7 | NA | NA | TRBV10-1 | CASSEWTGSSYEQYF | TGCGCCAGCAGTGAGTGGACCGGGTCGTCCTACGAGCAGTACTTC
TRBJ2-5 | TRBD1 | NA | TRBV7-9 | CASSYSRGNQETQYF | TGTGCCAGCAGCTATTCCAGGGGGAACCAAGAGACCCAGTACTTC
TRBJ2-2 | NA | once | TRBV10-2 | CASTPISGNTGELFF | TGCGCCAGCACCCCGATTAGCGGGAACACCGGGGAGCTGTTTTTT
TRBJ2-6 | NA | once | TRBV27 | CASRSVGANVLTF | TGTGCCAGTCGATCCGTCGGGGCCAACGTCCTGACTTTC
TRBJ1-2 | NA | once | TRBV5-6 | CASSLNYYGYTF | TGTGCCAGCAGCTTGAACTACTATGGCTACACCTTC
TRBJ2-7 | NA | NA | TRBV6-5 | CATSLGGASYEQYF | TGTGCCACTTCATTGGGGGGGGCCTCCTACGAGCAGTACTTC
TRBJ2-3 | NA | NA | TRBV19 | CASSTPSWTQYF | TGTGCCAGTAGTACCCCTTCGTGGACGCAGTATTTT
TRBJ2-5 | NA | once | TRBV7-3 | CASSPAGETQYF | TGTGCCAGCAGCCCGGCCGGAGAGACCCAGTACTTC
TRBJ2-7 | NA | NA | TRBV6-5 | CASSYSGLEQYF | TGTGCCAGCAGTTACTCGGGTTTGGAGCAGTACTTC
TRBJ2-1 | NA | once | TRBV7-8 | CASSLSSRVNEQFF | TGTGCCAGCAGCTTAAGTAGTCGGGTCAATGAGCAGTTCTTC
TRBJ2-2 | NA | NA | TRBV5-6 | CASSLAGGTGELFF | TGTGCCAGCAGCTTGGCAGGAGGTACCGGGGAGCTGTTTTTT
TRBJ2-7 | NA | NA | TRBV30 | CAWTSGLGEQYF | TGTGCCTGGACGTCTGGATTAGGCGAGCAGTACTTC